Each of the 14 T cell receptor beta chains below was sequenced from the same sample in a study of T cell changes during pregnancy in multiple sclerosis. This table comes from immunoSEQ multiplex PCR, and its TCRdb copy is limited to in-frame clones, with some not included. The data show 45,000 or so clones, 90% to 97% seen once. The sample consisted of peripheral blood, taken in the second trimester of pregnancy. These receptors originate from a female donor with multiple sclerosis, enrolled in a pregnancy study.

V and J are TRBV28 and TRBJ1-2; the D gene is possibly TRBD1 (5 bases). V was pared by 5 bases and J by 9 bases, with 16 bases between. Looked up from germline, CDR1 is MDHEN and CDR2 is SYDVKM. The CDR3 runs to 13 residues. The CDR3 protein is CASSLGTDSSYTF. DNA for the CDR3: TGTGCCAGCAGTCTCGGGACTGATAGTAGCTACACCTTC.

The chain has TRBV28 and TRBJ2-5; 8 bases align to TRBD2. V was pared by 7 bases and J by 4 bases, with 8 bases of the junction left unmatched. Germline V gives CDR1 MDHEN, CDR2 SYDVKM. The CDR3 runs to 14 residues. The CDR3 nucleotides are TGTGCCAGCATCCCAGCGGGAGTTGGAGAGACCCAGTACTTC. Translating gives CASIPAGVGETQYF.

This rearrangement joins TRBV2 to TRBJ2-7; 10 nucleotides align to TRBD1. The germline V gene has CDR1 SNHLY and CDR2 FYNNEI. J lost 3 bases, V lost 7 bases, and 6 bases had no gene match. The CDR3 covers 14 residues. The CDR3 spells CASNQGTGDYEQYF. The CDR3 DNA reads TGTGCCAGCAACCAAGGGACAGGGGACTACGAGCAGTACTTC.

This chain links TRBV7-3 with TRBJ2-3; 12 nucleotides agree with TRBD2. In germline, CDR1 is SGHTA, CDR2 FQGTGA. This CDR3 has 19 amino acids. Trimming at V came to 3 bases and at J to 4 bases, leaving 14 bases not matched to a gene. The CDR3, as DNA: TGTGCCAGCAGCTTTAGGGGCGCTAGCGGGAGGGCCCGCCCAGATACGCAGTATTTT. Translated: CASSFRGASGRARPDTQYF.

The chain carries TRBV25-1 and TRBJ2-5; 7 nucleotides line up with TRBD2. The V segment lost 3 bases and the J segment 5 bases; nucleotides outside the gene matches: 9. The CDR3 runs 15 residues. Germline V lookup: CDR1 MGHDK, CDR2 SYGVNS. In DNA form, the CDR3 reads TGTGCCAGCAGTGATTTCGTCCGGGGAGGGGAGACCCAGTACTTC. Its translation: CASSDFVRGGETQYF. Drawing the rest from reference TRBV25-1 and TRBJ2-5, the complete variable domain is EADIYQTPRYLVIGTGKKITLECSQTMGHDKMYWYQQDPGMELHLIHYSYGVNSTEKGDLSSESTVSRIRTEHFPLTLESARPSHTSQYLCASSDFVRGGETQYFGPGTRLLVL.

This rearrangement joins TRBV9 to TRBJ2-3; D possibly corresponds to TRBD2 (6 bases). Germline loops: CDR1 SGDLS, CDR2 YYNGEE. The CDR3 sequence is 15 residues long. With 3 bases removed from V and 3 bases from J, the gap between germline ends came to 14 bases. The CDR3 bases are TGTGCCAGCAGCGCTCACGCGGAGGGGACAGATACGCAGTATTTT. This codes for CASSAHAEGTDTQYF.

The V and J genes are TRBV19 and TRBJ1-2; D ambiguous. Per the germline V gene, CDR1 is LNHDA and CDR2 is SQIVND (reference sequence). The CDR3 runs 13 residues. Trimming left V 1 base short and J 8 bases short, with 11 bases between. CDR3 sequence reads: CASSIGGGLGYTF. The CDR3 nucleotides are TGTGCCAGTAGTATAGGAGGAGGTCTCGGCTACACCTTC.

The V and J genes are TRBV18 and TRBJ2-7; D might be TRBD1 (6 bases). The length of the CDR3 is 13 residues. Trimming pared 5 bases from V and 3 bases from J, leaving 11 bases between. In germline, CDR1 is KGHSH, CDR2 LQKENI. The CDR3 DNA reads as TGTGCCAGCTCATCGCGGACAGACTACGAGCAGTACTTC. Encoded protein: CASSSRTDYEQYF. Variable domain in full (rest from reference TRBV18 and TRBJ2-7): NAGVMQNPRHLVRRRGQEARLRCSPMKGHSHVYWYRQLPEEGLKFMVYLQKENIIDESGMPKERFSAEFPKEGPSILRIQQVVRGDSAAYFCASSSRTDYEQYFGPGTRLTVT.

The chain is built from TRBV27 and TRBJ2-1; 15 bases fit TRBD2. Trimming at V came to 5 bases and at J to 14 bases, leaving 10 bases not matched to a gene. Germline CDR1 is MNHEY and CDR2 is SMNVEV (reference sequence). There are 15 residues in the CDR3. CDR3 sequence: CASSRRTSGGEGEFF. DNA for the CDR3: TGTGCCAGCAGTCGTCGGACTAGCGGGGGGGAGGGGGAGTTCTTC.

The chain is built from TRBV25-1 and TRBJ1-2; 10 positions match TRBD1. Germline CDR1 reads MGHDK; CDR2 reads SYGVNS. The ends lost 4 bases at V and 3 bases at J; junction bases unmatched: 11. The CDR3 is 17 amino acids. As DNA, the CDR3 is TGTGCCAGCAGTGGAAGTCCCGGGACAGGGGACCACTATGGCTACACCTTC. It specifies CASSGSPGTGDHYGYTF.

The V gene is TRBV6-5, the J gene TRBJ1-2; 10 nucleotides agree with TRBD1. The germline V gene has CDR1 MNHEY and CDR2 SVGAGI. Trimming removed 5 bases from V and 7 bases from J; junction bases left unmatched: 7. The CDR3 runs 14 residues. The CDR3 spells CASSDWGTGAGYTF. The CDR3 region has the DNA TGTGCCAGCAGTGACTGGGGGACAGGGGCTGGCTACACCTTC.

This chain's CDR3 is CASSPDRTNTEAFF. Written as DNA, the CDR3 is TGTGCCAGCAGCCCGGACAGGACGAACACTGAAGCTTTCTTT. V gene TRBV7-9 combines with J gene TRBJ1-1; 7 bases fit TRBD1. The germline V gene has CDR1 SEHNR and CDR2 FQNEAQ (reference sequence). V trimming: 5 bases; J trimming: 1 base; junction bases outside the gene matches: 4. CDR3 size: 14 residues.

The chain couples TRBV9 to TRBJ2-7; 10 bases agree with TRBD2. CDR1 SGDLS and CDR2 YYNGEE come from the germline V gene. The V gene end was trimmed by 5 bases and the J gene end by 4 bases; junction bases not matched to a gene: 12. This CDR3 has 16 amino acids. The CDR3 nucleotides are TGTGCCAGCAGTGTCGCACTAGCGGGACCCCCATACGAGCAGTACTTC. It yields the protein CASSVALAGPPYEQYF.

V and J are TRBV29-1 and TRBJ1-1, with TRBD1 as a possible D gene (6 bases). Germline V gene data show CDR1 as SQVTM and CDR2 as ANQGSEA. CDR3 length: 11 amino acids. The germline V and J ends were trimmed by 6 bases and 4 bases, with 9 bases remaining between them. CDR3 coding DNA: TGCAGCGTGGACAGTCCCACTGAAGCTTTCTTT. Translation gives CSVDSPTEAFF.